This T cell receptor beta chain is from a study of molecular identifiers for immune sequencing clone quantification. Study-level results: Spiked Jurkat TCR RNA originating from one cell could reportedly be identified amid around 1 million naive cells. Underestimated sizes of highly expanded clones could result from identical TCR molecules that share a barcode. Clones carrying above 20 RNA copies accounted for over 97% of effector molecules, under 1% in naive cells.

The CDR3 length is 13 residues. Germline-derived CDR1 and CDR2 are MDHEN and SYDVKM. The germline V and J ends were trimmed by 3 bases and 4 bases, with 8 bases remaining between them. This clonotype showed up many times. Its antigen is currently unknown. MiXCR, applied by TCRdb to the PCR reads, yields one record per CDR3 protein. The sample has approximately 93,000 distinct CDR3 sequences, approximately 23% seen once. Sequenced input: naive CD8+ T cells from blood, with Jurkat cell RNA spiked in. The subset is: FACS-sorted CD8+CD4-CCR7+CD45RA+ naive T cells. J is TRBJ2-3 and V is TRBV28, with a weak D call TRBD1 (6 bases). The source of this sequence is a human donor in good health. Some libraries in this study had Jurkat cell RNA spiked in. The CDR3 sequence: CASSFRQADTQYF. DNA of the CDR3: TGTGCCAGCAGTTTTCGACAGGCAGATACGCAGTATTTT.